This T cell receptor beta chain appears in the sequencing data of a study of radiation and T cells in renal cell carcinoma (dated by TCRdb to about 2020). The study in broad terms: Samples were obtained from a clinical trial, in which 15 Gy stereotactic body radiation therapy was delivered to primary renal cell carcinomas and nephrectomy was performed 4 weeks later. In total, 53 samples, comprising roughly 25 tumors and some 27 peripheral blood samples, were subjected to TCR beta sequencing. In the approximately 49 samples combined, around 3.9 million unique CDR3 nucleotide sequences were found, encoding roughly 2,500,000 unique CDR3 amino acid sequences.

The intended sense of this specimen's time point label: baseline pretreatment blood. Per the publication, the treatment or condition label means: 15 Gy SBRT to primary tumor, nephrectomy 4 weeks later. To follow tumor-enriched clonotypes, serial peripheral blood was collected from radiation-treated patients at baseline and at 2 weeks and 4 weeks after SBRT. All patients had renal cell carcinoma with clear cell pathology. The QIAamp DNA Blood Mini Kit (Qiagen) was used to prepare genomic DNA for TCR sequencing. The analyses included only samples that passed all quality control checks. Following the manufacturer's recommendations, the immunoSEQ kit was used to generate TCR beta libraries from genomic DNA. To prepare the libraries, a first multiplex PCR with proprietary primers was run, followed by a second PCR that added unique barcodes, and a bead cleanup was done after each round. Each sample batch included a kit-provided positive control reaction and a negative control reaction. The final libraries underwent checking on an Agilent 4200 TapeStation D1000 ScreenTape, volumetric pooling, and quantification by qPCR. An Illumina NextSeq500 fitted with a MidOutput 150-cycle cartridge performed the sequencing, running 156 Read1 cycles and 15 Index1 cycles with the kit's custom primers. The pooled library was loaded at approximately 0.92 pM, and roughly 20% PhiX control was spiked in. The study's processing was this. Vendor-processed data were analyzed in R, with a clonotype defined as all T cells sharing the same CDR3 nucleotide sequence. For clone abundance analyses, frequencies were normalized to the 10,000 most abundant clones per sample. Public T cell clones, averaging fewer than five per sample, were removed before analysis. Tumor-enriched and baseline blood-enriched clonotypes were defined by at least a 32-fold difference in abundance between compartments. A beta-binomial differential abundance model was used to identify clonotypes that were expanded or contracted between blood time points. Tumor-blood repertoire similarity was measured with the Baroni-Urbani and Buser coefficient, and groups were compared using two-tailed Wilcoxon tests in R. TCRdb holds this immuneACCESS table with in-frame rearrangements only. Some clones are missing; in checked studies, unresolved V genes explain under half, and the rest has no known cause. That table supplies the V and J calls and clone size; D and trimming were determined from the DNA. In this sample the table shows 130,000 or so clones, around 78% of which occur a single time. The ten largest clones take up approximately 20% of the sample.

Of note for this clone: Which antigen it targets is not known. No clone much larger than this one lies a single base away; base qualities are absent.

Paper-wide results and their limitations: Dynamics of the blood repertoire were not tracked past 4 weeks after treatment. In blood, the top tumor clonotypes increased between baseline and 2 weeks post-radiation and then shrank by 4 weeks, which suggests that tumor-resident clones expanded only transiently. The single-armed trial design could not address effects of radiation dose or scheduling on the TCR repertoire. Because pretreatment tumor biopsies were not available, the study could not determine whether clonotypes were already present within the tumor at baseline.

The CDR3 has 14 amino acids, counting the end cysteine and phenylalanine. This entry keeps only the CDR3 DNA: 42 bases, framed from base 1. Reading the germline V gene gives CDR1 SGDLS and CDR2 YYNGEE. The trim is 1 base for V and 1 base for J, with a gap of 5 bases between the germline ends. The V gene is TRBV9 and the J gene is TRBJ2-2; the D gene remains uncertain. The sequencing here drew on blood, taken from a patient whose treatment included radiotherapy and nephrectomy. The TCR sequence derives from a woman between 45 and 65 years old with renal cell carcinoma. CDR3 region: CASSVTGNTGELFF. The nucleotide sequence reads TGTGCCAGCAGCGTAACGGGGAACACCGGGGAGCTGTTTTTT.